These 23 T cell receptor beta chains share one sample of origin, sequenced in a study of T cell responses to AZD1222 COVID-19 vaccine. Assay used: immunoSEQ multiplex PCR; TCRdb lists only in-frame clones, some missing. The table has tens of thousands of clones, approximately 85% seen once; the top ten hold roughly a tenth. The sample here was peripheral blood, taken 28 days after the second AZD1222 dose. These receptors were collected from an adult who received the AZD1222 COVID-19 vaccine.

The gene calls are TRBV28 and TRBJ2-1, with 9 bases identical to TRBD2. This CDR3 is built from 14 residues. Germline lookup yields CDR1 MDHEN and CDR2 SYDVKM. Trimming cost V 3 bases and J 5 bases; bases outside gene matches: 2. DNA for the CDR3: TGTGCCAGCAGTTTCGCTAGCGGGGACAATGAGCAGTTCTTC. It yields the protein CASSFASGDNEQFF.

This chain links TRBV3-1 (or the pseudogene TRBV3-2) with TRBJ2-3, with 10 bases that match TRBD1. Germline lookup yields CDR1 LGHDT and CDR2 YNNKEL (reference sequence). V trimming: 1 base; J trimming: 2 bases; junction bases outside the gene matches: 21. The CDR3 has 22 amino acids. CDR3 DNA sequence: TGTGCCAGCAGCCAAGCCCTTCGGTGGGGACAGGGGAGGGGGTGGGACACAGATACGCAGTATTTT. Amino acid sequence: CASSQALRWGQGRGWDTDTQYF.

By sample share, this clone is large. This chain joins TRBV28 and TRBJ2-1; 8 nucleotides line up with TRBD2. The germline V gene encodes CDR1 MDHEN and CDR2 SYDVKM. Losses at the gene ends were 7 bases for V and 1 base for J; bases not matched to a gene: 3. The CDR3 extends over 14 amino acids. The DNA of the CDR3 is TGTGCCAGCACCGGGGGGGGGTCCTACAATGAGCAGTTCTTC. It encodes CASTGGGSYNEQFF.

V gene TRBV24-1 combines with J gene TRBJ2-3, with 13 bases lining up with TRBD2. Germline-derived CDR1 and CDR2 are KGHDR and SFDVKD. The length of the CDR3 is 15 residues. J lost 10 bases, V lost 4 bases, and 7 bases had no gene match. This CDR3 is CATSDLTSGGTSQYF. CDR3 coding DNA: TGTGCCACCAGTGACCTGACTAGCGGGGGGACCTCGCAGTATTTT.

This clone was seen only a few times. This sequence joins TRBV5-8 and TRBJ2-7, with D possibly being TRBD1 or TRBD2 (5 bases each). The V and J ends lost 5 bases and 3 bases respectively, with 12 bases between them. Germline loops: CDR1 SGHTS, CDR2 YDEGEE. The CDR3 sequence is 13 residues long. The CDR3 DNA follows: TGTGCCAGCAGTGCCGGGACCCTCTACGAGCAGTACTTC. This gives the protein CASSAGTLYEQYF.

A word on this clone: Other DNA sequences in the same sample also yield this CDR3. The V and J genes are TRBV6-5 and TRBJ1-6; 7 nucleotides match TRBD1. This CDR3 region has 14 residues. Germline V gene data show CDR1 as MNHEY and CDR2 as SVGAGI. Unmatched junction bases numbered 6, after V lost 7 bases and J lost 6 bases. CDR3 in amino acids: CASTPRQGNSPLHF. DNA of the CDR3: TGTGCCAGCACCCCCCGACAGGGTAATTCACCCCTCCACTTT.

The CDR3 here is CASKKDRDGLDTGELFF. The CDR3 region has the DNA TGTGCCAGCAAAAAGGACAGGGACGGTTTGGACACCGGGGAGCTGTTTTTT. This chain uses TRBV5-7 with TRBJ2-2, with 8 bases that match TRBD1. TRBV5-7 is assigned to the ORF class and has an uncertain function. This CDR3 region has 17 residues. Germline trimming cut 6 bases from V and 3 bases from J; bases unmatched to any gene: 13.

Points on this clone: A junction boundary mismatches the germline segment, possibly from a read error. This sequence joins TRBV10-3 and TRBJ1-1; 8 bases fit TRBD1. The germline gives CDR1 ENHRY, CDR2 SYGVKD. This CDR3 spans 14 amino acids. The CDR3 protein is CATAADRVKTEAFF. CDR3 bases: TGTGCCACCGCTGCGGACAGGGTGAAGACTGAAGCTTTCTTT.

The J gene is TRBJ2-1, the V gene TRBV25-1, with D maybe TRBD2 (5 bases). The V gene's germline CDR1 is MGHDK and CDR2 SYGVNS. This CDR3 has 13 amino acids. Trimming stripped 2 bases from V and 4 bases from J, with 6 bases between. The CDR3 sequence is CASSEGGYNEQFF. The CDR3, as DNA: TGTGCCAGCAGTGAAGGCGGGTACAATGAGCAGTTCTTC. Full variable domain (outside the CDR3, taken from reference TRBV25-1 and TRBJ2-1): EADIYQTPRYLVIGTGKKITLECSQTMGHDKMYWYQQDPGMELHLIHYSYGVNSTEKGDLSSESTVSRIRTEHFPLTLESARPSHTSQYLCASSEGGYNEQFFGPGTRLTVL.

V gene TRBV6-1 combines with J gene TRBJ2-5; TRBD1 matches at 7 bases. Losses at the gene ends were 1 base for V and 5 bases for J; bases not matched to a gene: 7. CDR1 is MNHNS, CDR2 SASEGT, per germline. The CDR3 loop spans 15 amino acids. CDR3: CASSEGQGVWETQYF. DNA of the CDR3: TGTGCCAGCAGTGAAGGGCAGGGGGTCTGGGAGACCCAGTACTTC.

Only one count was recorded for this clone. The rearrangement joins TRBV4-1 to TRBJ1-6; D perhaps matches TRBD1 (5 bases). Germline V gene data show CDR1 as MGHRA and CDR2 as YSYEKL. V was cut by 4 bases and J by 13 bases, with 17 bases left in between. The length of the CDR3 is 14 residues. For the CDR3, the DNA is TGCGCCAGCAGCCCTGGGATTCCCGGGGCGCCCCTCCACTTT. Residues: CASSPGIPGAPLHF.

The chain combines TRBV18 with TRBJ2-3; no firm D call. Per the germline V gene, CDR1 is KGHSH and CDR2 is LQKENI. CDR3 size: 11 residues. The germline V and J ends were trimmed by 2 bases and 8 bases, with 5 bases remaining between them. The CDR3 sequence is CASSPYSTQYF. The CDR3 nucleotides are TGTGCCAGCTCACCATATAGTACGCAGTATTTT.

This sequence joins TRBV6-5 and TRBJ2-3; 15 nucleotides agree with TRBD2. The CDR3 loop spans 15 amino acids. The ends lost 6 bases at V and 5 bases at J; junction bases unmatched: 3. Germline values: CDR1 MNHEY, CDR2 SVGAGI. The CDR3 sequence is CASSRTSGGGDTQYF. The CDR3 bases are TGTGCCAGCAGCAGGACTAGCGGGGGGGGAGATACGCAGTATTTT.

The chain carries TRBV5-5 and TRBJ2-6; tentatively, D is TRBD1 or TRBD2 (6 bases each). This CDR3 is 17 amino acids long. V lost 0 bases and J lost 2, with 12 bases in between. The germline gives CDR1 SGHKS, CDR2 YYEKEE (reference sequence). As DNA, the CDR3 is TGTGCCAGCAGCTTGGCCTTTGGGGGGCCTGGGGCCAACGTCCTGACTTTC. Protein: CASSLAFGGPGANVLTF. The full variable domain, with the rest looked up from reference TRBV5-5 and TRBJ2-6, is DAGVTQSPTHLIKTRGQQVTLRCSPISGHKSVSWYQQVLGQGPQFIFQYYEKEERGRGNFPDRFSARQFPNYSSELNVNALLLGDSALYLCASSLAFGGPGANVLTFGAGSRLTVL.

V and J are TRBV12-3 or TRBV12-4 and TRBJ2-3, with a possible D match to TRBD1 (6 bases). This CDR3 spans 12 amino acids. The V and J ends lost 6 bases and 6 bases respectively, with 10 bases between them. CDR3 protein: CASRTGWDTQYF. The CDR3 bases are TGTGCCAGCAGAACAGGGTGGGATACGCAGTATTTT.

CDR3 nucleotides: TGTGCCACCAGCAGAGACCCCGATTTGAACACTGAAGCTTTCTTT. This gives the protein CATSRDPDLNTEAFF. The chain has TRBV15 and TRBJ1-1; no clear D gene. This CDR3 region has 15 residues. Germline V CDR1 and CDR2: LNHNV, YYDKDF (reference sequence). Trimming took 0 bases from V and 0 from J, leaving 8 bases between them.

This chain uses TRBV7-3 with TRBJ2-5; D gene uncertain. Germline assignment: CDR1 SGHTA and CDR2 FQGTGA. Trimming pared 5 bases from V and 4 bases from J, leaving 11 bases between. This CDR3 has 13 residues. The CDR3 DNA follows: TGTGCCAGCAGCCCGGGTCCGGTAGAGACCCAGTACTTC. It is translated as CASSPGPVETQYF.

This clone has only one observation. The J gene is TRBJ2-3, the V gene TRBV25-1; TRBD2 matches at 8 bases. V dropped 1 base and J dropped 4; count of bases not matched to a gene: 7. The CDR3 is 16 amino acids. Germline V CDR1 and CDR2: MGHDK, SYGVNS. CDR3: CASSEFVLGGADTQYF. CDR3 coding DNA: TGTGCCAGCAGTGAATTTGTTCTCGGGGGGGCAGATACGCAGTATTTT.

This clone was counted a single time. The chain joins TRBV19 to TRBJ1-2, with a possible D match to TRBD1 (5 bases). Germline V gene lookup returns CDR1 LNHDA and CDR2 SQIVND (reference sequence). This CDR3 comprises 16 residues. Trimming removed 0 bases from V and 8 bases from J, with 19 bases in between. CDR3 DNA sequence: TGTGCCAGTAGTATAGATCGAGGAGGGACGAGGTCCGGCTACACCTTC. Protein product: CASSIDRGGTRSGYTF.

The chain has TRBV29-1 and TRBJ2-1; 9 bases map to TRBD1. The length of the CDR3 is 10 residues. The ends lost 5 bases at V and 14 bases at J; junction bases unmatched: 4. Per the germline V gene, CDR1 is SQVTM and CDR2 is ANQGSEA. CDR3 DNA: TGCAGCGTTTGGACAGGGGAGGAGTTCTTC. It encodes CSVWTGEEFF.

The chain links TRBV4-2 to TRBJ1-5, with D possibly being TRBD1 (5 bases). Germline V CDR1 and CDR2: LGHNA, YNFKEQ. The CDR3 runs 20 residues. V gave up 3 bases and J gave up 4 bases, with 28 bases separating them. The CDR3 protein is CASSQERRWVSGAGNQPQHF. CDR3 nucleotide sequence: TGTGCCAGCAGCCAGGAAAGACGGTGGGTCAGCGGGGCAGGAAATCAGCCCCAGCATTTT.

This sequence joins TRBV6-5 and TRBJ2-7, with 8 nucleotides matching TRBD1. Germline V gene sequence: CDR1 MNHEY, CDR2 SVGAGI. The CDR3 is 13 residues long. V lost 4 bases to trimming and J lost 4 bases; unmatched junction nucleotides: 3. The CDR3 region has the DNA TGTGCCAGCAGTTCGAGACAGGGGTACGAGCAGTACTTC. Translation: CASSSRQGYEQYF.

Details on this clone: The junction shows a germline mismatch at one end, possibly a read error. V gene TRBV2 combines with J gene TRBJ2-4; D is tentatively TRBD1 or TRBD2 (5 bases each). Looked up from germline, CDR1 is SNHLY and CDR2 is FYNNEI. The CDR3 covers 12 residues. The CDR3 region has the DNA TGTGCCAGCAGGGCCGGGACCCCCCTTAGGAACTTC. Protein sequence: CASRAGTPLRNF.